The 6 T cell receptor beta chains given below trace back to one sample, sequenced in a study of blood T cell repertoires in COVID-19 (dated by TCRdb to 2018 to 2021). Library preparation employed the immunoSEQ multiplex PCR assay. Imported from immuneACCESS, the table was reduced by TCRdb to in-frame sequences with V and J called. These copies leave out some clones; in studies compared against another copy, an unresolved V gene accounts for under half, and the cause of the remainder is not known. The sample table holds tens of thousands of clones, of which around 87% were seen once. Around 6.6% of the sample is in the top ten clones. Input material: peripheral blood. The receptor source for this set is a man in his fifties or sixties with acute or convalescent COVID-19.

This clone was seen a few times. The chain recombines TRBV5-6 with TRBJ1-1; D not resolved. CDR3 length: 12 residues. The V end was cut by 2 bases, the J end by 2 bases, with 4 bases between. Per the germline V gene, CDR1 is SGHDT and CDR2 is YYEEEE. This CDR3 reads CASSFGNTEAFF. The CDR3 DNA is TGTGCCAGCAGCTTCGGTAACACTGAAGCTTTCTTT.

The DNA for the CDR3 is TGTGCCTGGAGTGTACAGGGTGGAAACACCATATATTTT. Translating it yields CAWSVQGGNTIYF. The chain couples TRBV30 to TRBJ1-3, with D possibly matching TRBD1 (6 bases). The CDR3 contains 13 residues. The germline gives CDR1 GTSNPN, CDR2 SVGIG (reference sequence). Trimming removed 0 bases from V and 3 bases from J, with 6 bases in between.

This chain links TRBV9 with TRBJ1-2, with TRBD1 matching over 11 bases. J was trimmed by 0 bases and V by 5 bases; bases with no gene match: 3. The germline CDR1 and CDR2 sequences are SGDLS and YYNGEE. The CDR3 length is 15 residues. The CDR3 nucleotides read TGTGCCAGCAGTCCGGGACAGGGGGCTAACTATGGCTACACCTTC. The encoded protein is CASSPGQGANYGYTF.

CDR3 sequence reads: CATSKGQGASYEQYF. CDR3 DNA: TGTGCCACCAGCAAAGGACAGGGGGCGTCCTACGAGCAGTACTTC. The V gene is TRBV15, the J gene TRBJ2-7; 11 nucleotides line up with TRBD1. The CDR3 contains 15 residues. V was pared by 4 bases and J by 1 base, with 3 bases of the junction left unmatched. Germline V gene sequence: CDR1 LNHNV, CDR2 YYDKDF (reference sequence).

The genes are TRBV2 and TRBJ1-1; 8 bases are shared with TRBD1. The V gene's germline CDR1 is SNHLY and CDR2 FYNNEI. With 5 bases clipped from V and 5 bases from J, the junction kept 4 bases outside the gene matches. The length of the CDR3 is 13 residues. The CDR3 region is CASSQQGGTEAFF. CDR3 nucleotide sequence: TGTGCCAGCAGTCAACAGGGGGGGACTGAAGCTTTCTTT.

The chain couples TRBV6-2 or TRBV6-3 to TRBJ1-5; D might be TRBD1 (5 bases). The V and J ends lost 5 bases and 3 bases respectively, with 11 bases between them. Per the germline V gene, CDR1 is MNHEY and CDR2 is SVGEGT. The CDR3 is 14 residues long. The CDR3 nucleotides are TGTGCCAGCAGTCGCGGGACCTCCAATCAGCCCCAGCATTTT. The encoded protein is CASSRGTSNQPQHF.